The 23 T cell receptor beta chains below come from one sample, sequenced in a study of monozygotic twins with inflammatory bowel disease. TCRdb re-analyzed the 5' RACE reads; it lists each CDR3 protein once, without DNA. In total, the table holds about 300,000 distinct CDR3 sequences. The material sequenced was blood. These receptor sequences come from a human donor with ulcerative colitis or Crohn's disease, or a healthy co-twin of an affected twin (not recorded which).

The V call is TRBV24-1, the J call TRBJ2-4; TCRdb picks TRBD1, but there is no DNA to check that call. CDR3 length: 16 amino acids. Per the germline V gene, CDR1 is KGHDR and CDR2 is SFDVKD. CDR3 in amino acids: CATASGMGTGKNIQYF.

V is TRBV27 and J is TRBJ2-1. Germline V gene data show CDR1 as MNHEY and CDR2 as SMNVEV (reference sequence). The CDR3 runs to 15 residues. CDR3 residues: CASSRMGGSYNEQFF.

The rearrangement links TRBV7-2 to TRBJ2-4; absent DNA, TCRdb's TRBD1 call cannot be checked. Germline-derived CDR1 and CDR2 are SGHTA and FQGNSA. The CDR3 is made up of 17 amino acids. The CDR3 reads CASSLGARGVAKNIQYF.

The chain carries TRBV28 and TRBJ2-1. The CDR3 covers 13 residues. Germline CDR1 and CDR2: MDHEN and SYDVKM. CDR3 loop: CASEVVRHNEQFF.

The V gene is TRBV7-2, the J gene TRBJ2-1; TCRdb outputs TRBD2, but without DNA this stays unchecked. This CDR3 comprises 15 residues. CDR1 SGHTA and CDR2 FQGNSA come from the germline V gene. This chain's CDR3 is CASSRGRGYDNEQFF.

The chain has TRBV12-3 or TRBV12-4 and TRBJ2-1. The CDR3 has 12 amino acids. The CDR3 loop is CASFSLLDEQFF.

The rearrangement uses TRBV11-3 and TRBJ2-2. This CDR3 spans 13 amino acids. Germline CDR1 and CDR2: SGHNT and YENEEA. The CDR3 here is CASSQRNTGELFF. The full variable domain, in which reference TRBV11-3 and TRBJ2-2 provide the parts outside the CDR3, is EAGVVQSPRYKIIEKKQPVAFWCNPISGHNTLYWYLQNLGQGPELLIRYENEEAVDDSQLPKDRFSAERLKGVDSTLKIQPAELGDSAVYLCASSQRNTGELFFGEGSRLTVL.

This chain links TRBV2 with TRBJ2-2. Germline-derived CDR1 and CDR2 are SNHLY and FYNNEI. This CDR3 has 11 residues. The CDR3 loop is CASTRSGELFF.

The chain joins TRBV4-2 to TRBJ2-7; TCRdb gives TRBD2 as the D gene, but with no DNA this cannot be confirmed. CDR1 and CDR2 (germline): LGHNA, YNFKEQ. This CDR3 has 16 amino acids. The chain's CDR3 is CASSQDRQSLSYEQYF.

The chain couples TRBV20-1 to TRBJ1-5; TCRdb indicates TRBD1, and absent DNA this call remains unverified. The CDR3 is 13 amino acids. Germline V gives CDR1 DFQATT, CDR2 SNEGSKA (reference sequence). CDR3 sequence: CSARLQGNQPQHF.

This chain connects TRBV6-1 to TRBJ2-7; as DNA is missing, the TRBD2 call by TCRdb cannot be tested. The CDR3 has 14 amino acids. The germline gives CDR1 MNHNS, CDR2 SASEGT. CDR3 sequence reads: CASKLASMSVEQYF.

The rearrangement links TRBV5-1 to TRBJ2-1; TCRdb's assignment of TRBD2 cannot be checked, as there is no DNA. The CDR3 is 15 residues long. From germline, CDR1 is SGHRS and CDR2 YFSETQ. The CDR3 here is CASSRGLQVGNEQFF.

This chain's CDR3 is CSVVGTGDYNEQFF. The chain recombines TRBV29-1 with TRBJ2-1; TCRdb names TRBD1, which stays unverified in the absence of DNA. CDR1 and CDR2 (germline): SQVTM, ANQGSEA. The CDR3 runs 14 residues.

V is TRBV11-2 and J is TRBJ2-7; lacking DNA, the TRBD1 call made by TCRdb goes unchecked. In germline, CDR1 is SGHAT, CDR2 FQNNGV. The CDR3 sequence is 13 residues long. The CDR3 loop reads CASSFRGIYEQYF.

The CDR3 region is CASRELAGAYNEQFF. The chain carries TRBV2 and TRBJ2-1; as DNA is missing, the TRBD2 call by TCRdb cannot be tested. The CDR3 extends over 15 amino acids. Germline V CDR1 and CDR2: SNHLY, FYNNEI.

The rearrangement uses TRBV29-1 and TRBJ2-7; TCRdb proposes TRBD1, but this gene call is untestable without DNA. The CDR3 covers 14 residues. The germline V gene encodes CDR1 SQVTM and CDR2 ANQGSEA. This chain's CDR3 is CSVGHRGKFYEQYF.

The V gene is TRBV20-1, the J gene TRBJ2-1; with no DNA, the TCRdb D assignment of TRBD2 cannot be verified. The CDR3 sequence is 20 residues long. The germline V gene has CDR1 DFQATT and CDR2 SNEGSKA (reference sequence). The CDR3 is CSARDRTALAGGPRYNEQFF.

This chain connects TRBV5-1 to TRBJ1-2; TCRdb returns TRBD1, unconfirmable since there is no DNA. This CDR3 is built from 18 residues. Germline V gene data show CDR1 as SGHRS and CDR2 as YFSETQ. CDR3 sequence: CASSSITGQGAKGGGYTF.

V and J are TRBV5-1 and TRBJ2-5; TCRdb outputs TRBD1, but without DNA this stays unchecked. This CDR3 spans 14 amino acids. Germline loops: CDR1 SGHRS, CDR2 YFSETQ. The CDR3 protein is CASSRPGAQETQYF. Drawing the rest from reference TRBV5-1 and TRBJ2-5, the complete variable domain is KAGVTQTPRYLIKTRGQQVTLSCSPISGHRSVSWYQQTPGQGLQFLFEYFSETQRNKGNFPGRFSGRQFSNSRSEMNVSTLELGDSALYLCASSRPGAQETQYFGPGTRLLVL.

The CDR3 loop reads CAISETGNYGYTF. The chain links TRBV10-3 to TRBJ1-2. The CDR3 spans 13 residues. The V gene's germline CDR1 is ENHRY and CDR2 SYGVKD.

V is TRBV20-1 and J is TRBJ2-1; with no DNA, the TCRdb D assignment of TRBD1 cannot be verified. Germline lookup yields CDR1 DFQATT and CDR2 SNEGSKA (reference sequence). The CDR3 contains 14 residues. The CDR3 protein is CSARDRGTSYEQFF.

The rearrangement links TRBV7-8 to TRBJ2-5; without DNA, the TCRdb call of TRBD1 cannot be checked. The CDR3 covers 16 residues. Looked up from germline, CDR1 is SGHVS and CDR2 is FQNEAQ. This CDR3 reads CASSLAPAPRGETQYF.

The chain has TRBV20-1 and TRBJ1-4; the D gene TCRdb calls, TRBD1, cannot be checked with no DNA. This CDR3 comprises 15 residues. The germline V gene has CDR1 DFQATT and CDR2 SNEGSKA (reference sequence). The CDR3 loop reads CSARDLGGRNEKLFF.